The 21 T cell receptor beta chains given below trace back to one sample, sequenced in a study of blood T cell repertoires in COVID-19. Using immunoSEQ multiplex PCR, the repertoire was profiled, and TCRdb retains in-frame clones only, with some absent. The sample lists roughly 53,000 clones; 80% to 85% were seen once. The sequencing sample was made of peripheral blood. These receptors were collected from a man aged 50-60 years with acute or convalescent COVID-19.

The chain combines TRBV3-1 (or the pseudogene TRBV3-2) with TRBJ1-2; D possibly corresponds to TRBD1 (5 bases). CDR1 and CDR2 (germline): LGHDT, YNNKEL (reference sequence). V lost 5 bases to trimming and J lost 6 bases, with 16 bases between them. The CDR3 has 14 residues. CDR3 region: CASSSGGGLDGYTF. The CDR3 DNA reads as TGTGCCAGCAGCTCCGGTGGGGGGTTAGATGGCTACACCTTC.

This clone was observed a single time. V gene TRBV4-1 combines with J gene TRBJ2-5; weak D call: TRBD1 (7 bases). V dropped 1 base and J dropped 4 bases, with 10 bases sitting between them. CDR3 length: 14 residues. Germline V gene data show CDR1 as MGHRA and CDR2 as YSYEKL. The CDR3 sequence is CASSQAQGGETQYF. The CDR3 DNA is TGCGCCAGCAGCCAAGCGCAGGGGGGAGAGACCCAGTACTTC.

The rearrangement uses TRBV19 and TRBJ1-3, with 8 bases aligning to TRBD1. Germline V gene data show CDR1 as LNHDA and CDR2 as SQIVND (reference sequence). The junction had 9 bases not matched to a gene; V was cut back by 4 bases and J by 4 bases. The CDR3 runs to 16 residues. CDR3 loop: CASSRARTGGGNTIYF. CDR3 coding DNA: TGTGCCAGTAGTAGGGCCCGAACAGGGGGAGGAAACACCATATATTTT.

This clone appeared once. The V gene is TRBV10-2, the J gene TRBJ1-3; no reliable D call. In germline, CDR1 is WSHSY, CDR2 SAAADI. The CDR3 is 15 amino acids. With 10 bases removed from V and 2 bases from J, the gap between germline ends came to 18 bases. The CDR3 DNA sequence: TGCGCCACCTCGACAAGCTCGGTAGCTGGAAACACCATATATTTT. As protein: CATSTSSVAGNTIYF.

The rearrangement joins TRBV2 to TRBJ2-1; tentatively, D is TRBD2 (5 bases). This CDR3 spans 13 amino acids. Between the trimmed V and J ends, which lost 7 bases and 5 bases, there was a span of 12 bases. In germline, CDR1 is SNHLY, CDR2 FYNNEI. The CDR3 sequence is CASMRETNNEQFF. CDR3 coding DNA: TGTGCCAGCATGAGGGAAACTAACAATGAGCAGTTCTTC.

The chain links TRBV24-1 to TRBJ2-1; no clear D gene. Germline V gene lookup returns CDR1 KGHDR and CDR2 SFDVKD. This CDR3 spans 14 amino acids. The ends were cut back, 2 bases at V and 15 bases at J, with 19 bases in the middle. Here the CDR3 reads CATSDSSRLPSVFF. Here the CDR3 DNA reads TGTGCCACCAGTGATTCCTCCAGATTGCCCTCAGTGTTCTTC.

The rearrangement links TRBV5-8 to TRBJ1-1; 8 bases align to TRBD1. Germline V gene sequence: CDR1 SGHTS, CDR2 YDEGEE. The CDR3 loop spans 11 amino acids. V was clipped by 7 bases and J by 5 bases; unmatched bases: 1. CDR3 DNA sequence: TGTGCCAGCGGACAGGGAACTGAAGCTTTCTTT. Protein product: CASGQGTEAFF.

This sequence joins TRBV19 and TRBJ1-3; no clear D. Germline V gene lookup returns CDR1 LNHDA and CDR2 SQIVND (reference sequence). V was cut by 10 bases and J by 0 bases, with 22 bases left in between. This CDR3 comprises 17 residues. DNA of the CDR3: TGTGCCACCCGGCCCGGGGAGGGCCTCTACTCTGGAAACACCATATATTTT. It specifies CATRPGEGLYSGNTIYF.

The chain links TRBV4-1 to TRBJ1-4; no clear D. This CDR3 has 13 amino acids. V lost 5 bases, J lost 0 bases, and 4 bases lay in between. Germline V lookup: CDR1 MGHRA, CDR2 YSYEKL. Here the CDR3 DNA reads TGCGCCAGCAGCGTAACAACTAATGAAAAACTGTTTTTT. Protein product: CASSVTTNEKLFF.

This chain connects TRBV5-1 to TRBJ1-2; 7 bases map to TRBD1. This CDR3 spans 14 amino acids. V was pared by 4 bases and J by 0 bases, with 3 bases of the junction left unmatched. CDR1 and CDR2 (germline): SGHRS, YFSETQ. CDR3 region: CASSTGQANYGYTF. The CDR3 bases are TGCGCCAGCAGCACCGGACAGGCTAACTATGGCTACACCTTC.

The chain couples TRBV3-1 (or the pseudogene TRBV3-2) to TRBJ2-1, with D possibly being TRBD1 (5 bases). From germline, CDR1 is LGHDT and CDR2 YNNKEL (reference sequence). This CDR3 contains 15 residues. The V and J ends lost 6 bases and 1 base respectively, with 13 bases between them. The CDR3, as DNA: TGTGCCAGCAGTTCCGACAGTGATTCCTACAATGAGCAGTTCTTC. This codes for CASSSDSDSYNEQFF.

A note on this clone: The limits of the CDR3 on the DNA are not certain, so only TCRdb's listed CDR3 is given. This rearrangement joins TRBV21-1 to TRBJ1-2; the table's TRBD1 call for D was not verified on the DNA. TRBV21-1 is a pseudogene locus. The CDR3 spans 18 amino acids, including both terminal residues. The CDR3 sequence: CARPILCQQGQGSNGYTF.

CDR3 in amino acids: CASSPGLGGSPLHF. CDR3 coding DNA: TGTGCCAGCAGCCCCGGACTGGGGGGATCACCCCTCCACTTT. V gene TRBV7-3 combines with J gene TRBJ1-6; D is perhaps TRBD1 (5 bases). In germline, CDR1 is SGHTA, CDR2 FQGTGA. V lost 5 bases and J lost 10, with 15 bases in between. The CDR3 runs 14 residues.

The chain is built from TRBV6-5 and TRBJ1-2; tentative D call: TRBD1 (6 bases). CDR3 length equals 15 residues. V gave up 2 bases and J gave up 8 bases, with 18 bases separating them. CDR1 and CDR2 from the germline V gene are MNHEY and SVGAGI. This chain's CDR3 is CASSYRDTIGLGYTF. The CDR3 DNA follows: TGTGCCAGCAGTTACCGGGACACGATAGGACTCGGCTACACCTTC.

This chain links TRBV11-2 with TRBJ1-1; D is undetermined. The germline V gene has CDR1 SGHAT and CDR2 FQNNGV. CDR3 length: 14 amino acids. Trimming pared 6 bases from V and 1 base from J, leaving 12 bases between. Here the CDR3 reads CASRPGGGNTEAFF. DNA of the CDR3: TGTGCCAGCAGGCCGGGAGGAGGGAACACTGAAGCTTTCTTT.

The V call is TRBV3-1 (or the pseudogene TRBV3-2), the J call TRBJ1-1; tentatively, D is TRBD1 (5 bases). CDR1 and CDR2 from the germline V gene are LGHDT and YNNKEL (reference sequence). Between the trimmed V and J ends, which lost 1 base and 4 bases, there was a span of 19 bases. CDR3 size: 17 residues. The CDR3 loop reads CASSQGAWGDGGTEAFF. The DNA of the CDR3 is TGTGCCAGCAGCCAAGGTGCCTGGGGGGACGGAGGCACTGAAGCTTTCTTT.

The chain recombines TRBV28 with TRBJ1-5, with no clear D. CDR3 size: 14 residues. Germline loops: CDR1 MDHEN, CDR2 SYDVKM. V lost 5 bases and J lost 0, with 8 bases in between. CDR3 in DNA: TGTGCCAGCAGTGCGGGAATTAGCAATCAGCCCCAGCATTTT. Translating it yields CASSAGISNQPQHF.

The rearrangement uses TRBV6-5 and TRBJ2-3, with D possibly TRBD1 on 6 matching bases. The CDR3 spans 13 residues. The germline V gene has CDR1 MNHEY and CDR2 SVGAGI. V dropped 2 bases and J dropped 4 bases, with 7 bases sitting between them. The CDR3 reads CASSYAGADTQYF. CDR3 coding DNA: TGTGCCAGCAGTTACGCAGGGGCAGATACGCAGTATTTT.

This sequence joins TRBV11-2 and TRBJ2-7; 11 bases are shared with TRBD1. Germline V lookup: CDR1 SGHAT, CDR2 FQNNGV. Trimming cost V 3 bases and J 2 bases; bases outside gene matches: 3. The CDR3 has 15 residues. Here the CDR3 DNA reads TGTGCCAGCAGCTTTGGGGGACAGGGGGCCTACGAGCAGTACTTC. It yields the protein CASSFGGQGAYEQYF.

This clone was seen more than once but under ten times. This chain joins TRBV20-1 and TRBJ1-4; TRBD1 might be the D (6 bases). From germline, CDR1 is DFQATT and CDR2 SNEGSKA (reference sequence). This CDR3 has 11 residues. In nucleotides, the CDR3 is TGCAGCCTGGCAGGGGATGAAAAACTGTTTTTT. Translation: CSLAGDEKLFF.

In this sample, this clone is medium-sized. The V call is TRBV6-5, the J call TRBJ2-7, with 7 positions matching TRBD1. The germline CDR1 and CDR2 sequences are MNHEY and SVGAGI. The V segment lost 4 bases and the J segment 1 base; nucleotides outside the gene matches: 4. This CDR3 comprises 14 residues. The CDR3 sequence is CASSSHRGSYEQYF. CDR3 nucleotide sequence: TGTGCCAGCAGTTCCCACAGGGGTTCCTACGAGCAGTACTTC.